This T cell receptor beta chain appears in the sequencing data of a study of blood T cells in healthy people across ages. This clonotype has a handful of counts. Primed by a sample-barcoded 5' primer and a J-beta primer mix, a second PCR proceeded for roughly 7 to 11 cycles. TCRdb recomputed calls from the 5' RACE reads with MiXCR, one row per CDR3 protein. The table lists about 1.8 million distinct CDR3 sequences, roughly 50% of them singletons. CDR3 size: 16 residues. The germline CDR1 and CDR2 sequences are SGHAT and FQNNGV. V lost 3 bases to trimming and J lost 7 bases; unmatched junction nucleotides: 11.

This TCR derives from a woman aged 40 to 50 in good health. Sequenced sample: blood. The chain uses TRBV11-2 and TRBJ2-1, with TRBD2 identical over 8 bases. This CDR3 reads CASSFATGGLGNEQFF. CDR3 nucleotides: TGTGCCAGCAGCTTCGCGACGGGGGGGCTGGGGAATGAGCAGTTCTTC. The variable domain in full, with the rest retrieved from reference TRBV11-2 and TRBJ2-1, is EAGVAQSPRYKIIEKRQSVAFWCNPISGHATLYWYQQILGQGPKLLIQFQNNGVVDDSQLPKDRFSAERLKGVDSTLKIQPAKLEDSAVYLCASSFATGGLGNEQFFGPGTRLTVL.